Below, one TCR beta chain is given with its context. Its matching antigen is unknown. These data are taken from a study of T cell responses to AZD1222 COVID-19 vaccine. Study-level points and caveats: There were mostly white British donors and more females than males, and clonal diversity was possibly underestimated. Two AZD1222 administrations were followed by greater Spike-specific TCR breadth and depth. Just six or seven AZD1222 recipients tested seropositive at baseline.

Generated by immunoSEQ multiplex PCR, the TCRdb table keeps only in-frame clones and is missing some. The sample shows roughly 150,000 clones, roughly 87% of them seen only once. CDR1 and CDR2 (germline): SGHTA, FQGNSA. V dropped 5 bases and J dropped 0 bases, with 20 bases sitting between them. The CDR3 consists of 17 residues. The sequenced sample was peripheral blood, obtained 28 days after the second AZD1222 dose. This TCR derives from an adult who received the AZD1222 COVID-19 vaccine. The rearrangement uses TRBV7-2 and TRBJ2-7; TRBD2 is a possible D gene (6 bases). The CDR3 here is CASSVNVGLTSSYEQYF. The CDR3 DNA follows: TGTGCCAGCAGCGTAAACGTGGGACTGACCAGCTCCTACGAGCAGTACTTC.